One and the same sample provided the 30 T cell receptor beta chains below, sequenced in a study of T-cell reconstitution after alpha-beta-depleted transplantation in children. Unique molecular identifiers were incorporated when the TCRbeta library was constructed. TCRdb fed the PCR reads into MiXCR, producing one record per CDR3 protein. The repertoire has around 800,000 distinct CDR3 sequences, 16% of them found once; the top ten carry around 5.3%. Sequenced here: PBMCs, mostly from graft donor cells, sampled 360 days after TCRalphabeta/CD19-depleted stem cell transplant. These TCRs come from a male patient aged 10 to 17 who had a stem cell transplant for acute lymphoblastic leukemia, so the T cells may come from the graft donor.

CDR3 region: CSARTGGSNQPQHF. The CDR3 nucleotides are TGCAGCGCCCGGACAGGGGGCAGCAATCAGCCCCAGCATTTT. The chain joins TRBV29-1 to TRBJ1-5, with 11 bases fitting TRBD1. The CDR3 has 14 residues. Germline assignment: CDR1 SQVTM and CDR2 ANQGSEA. With V trimmed by 7 bases and J by 1 base, 3 bases remained unmatched.

This clonotype was counted a few times. The V gene is TRBV7-9, the J gene TRBJ1-2; 7 nucleotides align to TRBD1. This CDR3 spans 14 amino acids. V lost 4 bases and J lost 5; bases outside the gene matches: 7. The germline gives CDR1 SEHNR, CDR2 FQNEAQ (reference sequence). The CDR3 is CASSSRQGLYGYTF. DNA for the CDR3: TGTGCCAGCAGCTCACGACAGGGCCTGTATGGCTACACCTTC.

Of note for this clonotype: This could be a read error, since a much larger clone is one nucleotide away. The V call is TRBV12-3 or TRBV12-4, the J call TRBJ2-1, with 8 bases identical to TRBD1. The CDR3 contains 13 residues. The J segment lost 5 bases and the V segment lost 8 bases, leaving 5 bases of the junction unmatched. CDR3 amino acids: CASRTGLHNEQFF. Here the CDR3 DNA reads TGTGCCAGCCGGACAGGGCTCCACAATGAGCAGTTCTTC.

The V gene is TRBV7-3, the J gene TRBJ2-3; unclear D gene. V was pared by 2 bases and J by 5 bases, with 17 bases between. The germline gives CDR1 SGHTA, CDR2 FQGTGA. The CDR3 is 16 residues long. Here the CDR3 reads CASSLVGQTLGDTQYF. The CDR3 DNA reads TGTGCCAGCAGCTTAGTCGGGCAGACACTCGGAGATACGCAGTATTTT.

In its sample, this clonotype was seen a few times. The chain uses TRBV7-9 and TRBJ1-4; tentative D call: TRBD1 (5 bases). V lost 1 base to trimming and J lost 12 bases, with 18 bases between them. Germline V gene lookup returns CDR1 SEHNR and CDR2 FQNEAQ (reference sequence). CDR3 length: 15 amino acids. The DNA for the CDR3 is TGTGCCAGCAGCTTAGGGATACAGGAAGCAGTGGAACTGTTTTTT. As protein: CASSLGIQEAVELFF.

This clonotype was seen a handful of times. This rearrangement joins TRBV20-1 to TRBJ2-5; 9 bases line up with TRBD2. Unmatched junction bases numbered 9, after V lost 5 bases and J lost 5 bases. Per the germline V gene, CDR1 is DFQATT and CDR2 is SNEGSKA (reference sequence). This CDR3 spans 14 amino acids. CDR3 sequence (DNA): TGCAGTGCTGGCGGGAGGGCTGTAGTCGAGACCCAGTACTTC. Protein: CSAGGRAVVETQYF.

The chain couples TRBV7-2 to TRBJ2-2; TRBD2 might be the D (5 bases). This CDR3 has 14 residues. The V and J ends lost 1 base and 4 bases respectively, with 7 bases between them. Germline V gene lookup returns CDR1 SGHTA and CDR2 FQGNSA. CDR3 sequence (DNA): TGTGCCAGCAGCTTAGTAGGGAGCACCGGGGAGCTGTTTTTT. This sequence encodes CASSLVGSTGELFF.

This clonotype was observed a few times. The chain combines TRBV28 with TRBJ2-3; D remains unclear. The CDR3 extends over 18 amino acids. CDR1 and CDR2 (germline): MDHEN, SYDVKM. The V and J ends lost 4 bases and 0 bases respectively, with 20 bases between them. This chain's CDR3 is CASSSSFLTRTSTDTQYF. The CDR3 DNA is TGTGCCAGCAGTTCCTCCTTCCTGACGAGAACTAGCACAGATACGCAGTATTTT.

V and J are TRBV29-1 and TRBJ2-1; 12 bases align to TRBD2. The CDR3 runs to 18 residues. The junction had 21 bases not matched to a gene; V was cut back by 7 bases and J by 8 bases. The germline CDR1 and CDR2 sequences are SQVTM and ANQGSEA. CDR3 protein: CSGVPLWTSGMHFDEQFF. The DNA for the CDR3 is TGCAGCGGGGTTCCCCTCTGGACTAGCGGGATGCATTTCGATGAGCAGTTCTTC.

This clonotype was counted many times. The CDR3 nucleotides read TGCGCCAGCAGCTTGGGTAGTTCAGATACGCAGTATTTT. Its protein product is CASSLGSSDTQYF. The chain is built from TRBV5-1 and TRBJ2-3; unclear D gene. Between the trimmed V and J ends, which lost 0 bases and 4 bases, there was a span of 6 bases. The germline V gene encodes CDR1 SGHRS and CDR2 YFSETQ. There are 13 residues in the CDR3.

The rearrangement links TRBV7-9 to TRBJ2-7; 8 positions match TRBD1. V lost 5 bases, J lost 4 bases, and 7 bases stayed unmatched. Per germline, CDR1 SEHNR and CDR2 FQNEAQ (reference sequence). The CDR3 is made up of 14 amino acids. CDR3 bases: TGTGCCAGCAGCCCCCGGGACAGGATTTACGAGCAGTACTTC. The encoded protein is CASSPRDRIYEQYF.

The chain links TRBV1 to TRBJ2-7; the table's D call, TRBD1, was not checked against the DNA. TRBV1 represents a pseudogene. This CDR3 spans 15 amino acids. The CDR3 DNA follows: TGCACCAGCAGCCACCCCCGGGACAGGGCGGACGAGCAGTACTTC. Translating it yields CTSSHPRDRADEQYF.

The chain links TRBV2 to TRBJ2-4; 7 positions match TRBD1. V shed 6 bases, J shed 0 bases, and the junction held 8 bases outside the gene matches. CDR3 length: 16 amino acids. The V gene's germline CDR1 is SNHLY and CDR2 FYNNEI. Here the CDR3 DNA reads TGTGCCAGCAGGCCCACAGGGGCTGTAGCCAAAAACATTCAGTACTTC. Translated, it gives CASRPTGAVAKNIQYF.

The chain is built from TRBV29-1 and TRBJ2-3; 7 nucleotides match TRBD2. Looked up from germline, CDR1 is SQVTM and CDR2 is ANQGSEA. The V gene end was trimmed by 4 bases and the J gene end by 2 bases; junction bases not matched to a gene: 9. The CDR3 length is 15 residues. In nucleotides, the CDR3 is TGCAGCGTTGCTACACTAGCGAGACTCACAGATACGCAGTATTTT. This translates into CSVATLARLTDTQYF.

V usage is TRBV20-1 and J usage is TRBJ1-2, with D possibly being TRBD1 (6 bases). The CDR3 spans 14 residues. Germline assignment: CDR1 DFQATT and CDR2 SNEGSKA (reference sequence). Trimming pared 5 bases from V and 0 bases from J, leaving 13 bases between. The CDR3: CSAPGQTPNYGYTF. CDR3 nucleotides: TGCAGTGCTCCCGGACAGACCCCTAACTATGGCTACACCTTC.

In its sample, this clonotype was seen many times. CDR3 nucleotide sequence: TGCGCCAGCAGCCCTCTAAAGAATGGCCCCAATGAGCAGTTCTTC. It is translated as CASSPLKNGPNEQFF. V usage is TRBV4-1 and J usage is TRBJ2-1; no clear D. The V end lost 4 bases, the J end lost 6 bases, and 16 bases lay between the germline ends. Germline loops: CDR1 MGHRA, CDR2 YSYEKL. The CDR3 loop spans 15 amino acids.

This clonotype was detected a few times. The CDR3 DNA reads TGTGCCAGCAGCATCAGGACAGGGGATTACGAGCAGTACTTC. Translation gives CASSIRTGDYEQYF. This rearrangement joins TRBV13 to TRBJ2-7; 9 bases map to TRBD1. In germline, CDR1 is PRHDT, CDR2 FYEKMQ (reference sequence). The CDR3 contains 14 residues. The V gene end was trimmed by 5 bases and the J gene end by 4 bases; junction bases not matched to a gene: 6.

This clonotype was seen more than once but under ten times. The rearrangement links TRBV5-1 to TRBJ2-5; tentative D call: TRBD2 (6 bases). CDR3 length equals 14 residues. Germline V CDR1 and CDR2: SGHRS, YFSETQ. Trimming took off 9 bases at V and 2 bases at J, with 17 bases between the two ends. The CDR3 region has the DNA TGCGCCACCCAAGGAGGGGCTCAACAAGAGACCCAGTACTTC. Amino acids: CATQGGAQQETQYF.

V usage is TRBV20-1 and J usage is TRBJ1-2, with unresolved D. V lost 1 base and J lost 8, with 11 bases in between. The CDR3 contains 12 residues. Germline-derived CDR1 and CDR2 are DFQATT and SNEGSKA (reference sequence). The DNA for the CDR3 is TGCAGTGCTAGAGGGGCCACCCTGGGCTACACCTTC. It codes for CSARGATLGYTF.

A few counts support this clonotype. The J gene is TRBJ2-1, the V gene TRBV5-1, with TRBD2 matching 8 bases. Germline assignment: CDR1 SGHRS and CDR2 YFSETQ. The V gene end was trimmed by 4 bases and the J gene end by 4 bases; junction bases not matched to a gene: 7. CDR3 length: 15 amino acids. The CDR3 DNA is TGCGCCAGCAGCATGACTAGCGCAGGTTACAATGAGCAGTTCTTC. It translates to CASSMTSAGYNEQFF. Complete variable domain (other parts from reference TRBV5-1 and TRBJ2-1): KAGVTQTPRYLIKTRGQQVTLSCSPISGHRSVSWYQQTPGQGLQFLFEYFSETQRNKGNFPGRFSGRQFSNSRSEMNVSTLELGDSALYLCASSMTSAGYNEQFFGPGTRLTVL.

The chain has TRBV6-2 or TRBV6-3 and TRBJ1-2; D may be TRBD1 (5 bases). Trimming shortened V by 6 bases and J by 1 base, and 15 bases separated the two germline ends. The germline gives CDR1 MNHEY, CDR2 SVGEGT. The CDR3 is made up of 15 amino acids. In DNA, the CDR3 is TGTGCCAGCAGCCTTAGAGGGGATCGTAACTATGGCTACACCTTC. This gives the protein CASSLRGDRNYGYTF.

This clonotype was recorded at least ten times. This sequence joins TRBV27 and TRBJ2-1; TRBD2 aligns across 7 bases. CDR3 size: 14 residues. V was clipped by 3 bases and J by 13 bases; unmatched bases: 12. Germline V CDR1 and CDR2: MNHEY, SMNVEV (reference sequence). The CDR3 DNA is TGTGCCAGCAGTTTTGGTCTAGCGGTTCCCAAACAGTTCTTC. This sequence encodes CASSFGLAVPKQFF.

This clonotype appeared a few times. V and J are TRBV20-1 and TRBJ2-1, with 12 bases aligning to TRBD2. The junction had 16 bases not matched to a gene; V was cut back by 4 bases and J by 6 bases. Per the germline V gene, CDR1 is DFQATT and CDR2 is SNEGSKA (reference sequence). This CDR3 has 18 amino acids. CDR3 nucleotides: TGCAGTGCTAAGGATACTAGCGGGAGGCAGATTAGAACCAATGAGCAGTTCTTC. This gives the protein CSAKDTSGRQIRTNEQFF.

This clonotype came up a few times. The chain uses TRBV3-1 and TRBJ2-5; the D gene is possibly TRBD1 (6 bases). This CDR3 has 15 residues. Germline CDR1 and CDR2: LGHDT and YNNKEL (reference sequence). The V end was cut by 4 bases, the J end by 6 bases, with 18 bases between. The CDR3 here is CASSPLLQGGQTQYF. The CDR3 nucleotides are TGTGCCAGCAGCCCCCTATTACAGGGTGGACAGACCCAGTACTTC.

This clonotype was seen a handful of times. V gene TRBV5-1 combines with J gene TRBJ2-1; 10 nucleotides match TRBD1. The CDR3 totals 15 residues. V shed 5 bases and J 8 bases; nucleotides not matched to a gene: 10. CDR1 is SGHRS and CDR2 is YFSETQ in the germline V gene. CDR3 residues: CASRLRDRGIHEQFF. CDR3 DNA: TGCGCCAGCAGGTTGAGGGACAGGGGAATCCATGAGCAGTTCTTC.

This clonotype was picked up a small number of times. The chain carries TRBV5-1 and TRBJ2-7; a weak D match, TRBD1 (5 bases). The V gene lost 2 bases and the J gene lost 3 bases, with 12 bases spanning the gap. There are 14 residues in the CDR3. In germline, CDR1 is SGHRS, CDR2 YFSETQ. CDR3 nucleotides: TGCGCCAGCAGCTTATATCAGGGAAACTACGAGCAGTACTTC. Its translation is CASSLYQGNYEQYF.

The chain couples TRBV6-1 to TRBJ1-5, with a tentative D call TRBD1 (5 bases). The V end lost 5 bases, the J end lost 1 base, and 21 bases lay between the germline ends. Germline V lookup: CDR1 MNHNS, CDR2 SASEGT. The CDR3 has 18 amino acids. CDR3 nucleotides: TGTGCCAGCAGTAGGCGCCGGCGCAGGGAGGGAAGCAATCAGCCCCAGCATTTT. Its protein is CASSRRRRREGSNQPQHF.

This clonotype was seen a few times. The chain recombines TRBV18 with TRBJ2-1, with unresolved D. The CDR3 length is 15 residues. CDR1 is KGHSH and CDR2 is LQKENI in the germline V gene. The V end lost 3 bases, the J end lost 6 bases, and 15 bases lay between the germline ends. CDR3 loop: CASSPPAGAINEQFF. The CDR3 nucleotides are TGTGCCAGCTCACCGCCCGCAGGCGCCATCAATGAGCAGTTCTTC.

This clonotype was seen ten or more times. The chain employs TRBV6-5 and TRBJ2-3; D is undetermined. The V and J ends lost 4 bases and 1 base respectively, with 9 bases between them. The germline V gene has CDR1 MNHEY and CDR2 SVGAGI. This CDR3 comprises 14 residues. The CDR3 is CASSFLPGTDTQYF. The CDR3, as DNA: TGTGCCAGCAGTTTCTTACCGGGCACAGATACGCAGTATTTT.

The chain couples TRBV20-1 to TRBJ1-1; D is ambiguous. V lost 3 bases and J 2 bases, leaving 7 bases between the germline ends. This CDR3 region has 12 residues. Per the germline V gene, CDR1 is DFQATT and CDR2 is SNEGSKA (reference sequence). CDR3 sequence (DNA): TGCAGTGCTAGTAGGTCTAACACTGAAGCTTTCTTT. Its translation is CSASRSNTEAFF.